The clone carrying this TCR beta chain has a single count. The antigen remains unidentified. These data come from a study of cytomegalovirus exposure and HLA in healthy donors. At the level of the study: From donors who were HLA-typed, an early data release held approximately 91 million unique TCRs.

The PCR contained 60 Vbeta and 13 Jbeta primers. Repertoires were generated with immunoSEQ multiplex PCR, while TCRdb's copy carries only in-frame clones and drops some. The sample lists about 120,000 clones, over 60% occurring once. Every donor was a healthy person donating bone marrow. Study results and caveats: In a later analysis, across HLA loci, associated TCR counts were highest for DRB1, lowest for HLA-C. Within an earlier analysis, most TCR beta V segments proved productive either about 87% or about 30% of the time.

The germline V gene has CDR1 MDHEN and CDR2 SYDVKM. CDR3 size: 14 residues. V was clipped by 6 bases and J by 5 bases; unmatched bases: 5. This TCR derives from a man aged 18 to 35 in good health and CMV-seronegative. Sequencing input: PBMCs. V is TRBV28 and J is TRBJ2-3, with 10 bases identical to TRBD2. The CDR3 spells CASRTGTSVDTQYF. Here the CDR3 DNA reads TGTGCCAGCAGAACCGGGACTAGCGTAGATACGCAGTATTTT.